Described below is a single T cell receptor beta chain sequence and its context. Its antigen is currently unknown. This sample is part of a study of cytomegalovirus exposure and HLA in healthy donors. Study background: Researchers previously reported finding fewer than 140 million unique TCR beta sequences from 170 million or so T cells.

Findings and limits, study-wide: In a later analysis, TCR association rates varied by HLA locus: DRB1 most, HLA-C fewest. Some V segments, TRBV6-2 and TRBV6-3 among them, were indistinguishable and were therefore excluded.

Germline CDR1 MNHEY, CDR2 SMNVEV (reference sequence). This CDR3 has 14 amino acids. V was shortened by 2 bases and J by 1 base, with 9 bases between the two germline ends. In the PCR, 60 Vbeta and 13 Jbeta primers were used. TCRdb keeps only in-frame clones here, not all; method: immunoSEQ multiplex PCR. The data show about 200,000 clones, with roughly 85% seen just once and about 2.5% held by the top ten. This chain links TRBV27 with TRBJ2-7; D not resolved. This sequence originates from a woman aged 45-59 years in good health and CMV-seronegative. The sequencing input was PBMCs. The CDR3 DNA is TGTGCCAGCAGTTTAGCTCGGAGATCCTACGAGCAGTACTTC. It codes for CASSLARRSYEQYF.